The present T cell receptor beta chain was sequenced within a study of T cells after somatic rescue of genetic block. Clones were read by immunoSEQ multiplex PCR, and TCRdb kept only the in-frame ones, dropping some. The table lists tens of thousands of clones, 90% of them singletons. CDR1 MNHNS and CDR2 SASEGT come from the germline V gene. This CDR3 contains 13 residues. Trimming pared 5 bases from V and 8 bases from J, leaving 13 bases between. Sequenced input: peripheral blood mononuclear cells (PBMCs). The chain combines TRBV6-1 with TRBJ1-3, with D tentatively TRBD1 (5 bases). This receptor was taken from a woman younger than 30. For the CDR3, the DNA is TGTGCCAGCAGTCTGGGACGGTGGGACACCATATATTTT. Translated: CASSLGRWDTIYF.